One TCR beta chain is described in this entry. Its target is unknown. The data originate from a study of stem cell transplantation in POMP-related autoinflammatory disease. Study findings and constraints: Unique TRB V-J gene pairings were limited in number in patients with PRAID. In patients with PRAID, every analyzed T-cell subset tended to show lower diversity and higher clonality.

TCRdb's table, derived via immunoSEQ multiplex PCR, lists solely in-frame clones and lacks some. The sample has more than 25,000 clones; around 88% are singletons. PRAID featured prominent immunodeficiency. CDR3 size: 12 residues. CDR1 is SGHTA, CDR2 FQGNSA, per germline. Trimming took off 7 bases at V and 4 bases at J, with 10 bases between the two ends. The rearrangement joins TRBV7-2 to TRBJ1-1, with D unclear. The material sequenced was CD4+ T cells from PBMCs, taken before stem cell transplantation. The TCR originated in a human donor with POMP-related autoinflammation and immune dysregulation (PRAID). The chain's CDR3 is CASKGGGTEAFF. The CDR3 DNA reads TGTGCCAGCAAAGGCGGTGGCACTGAAGCTTTCTTT. The variable domain in full, with the rest retrieved from reference TRBV7-2 and TRBJ1-1, is GAGVSQSPSNKVTEKGKDVELRCDPISGHTALYWYRQSLGQGLEFLIYFQGNSAPDKSGLPSDRFSAERTGGSVSTLTIQRTQQEDSAVYLCASKGGGTEAFFGQGTRLTVV.